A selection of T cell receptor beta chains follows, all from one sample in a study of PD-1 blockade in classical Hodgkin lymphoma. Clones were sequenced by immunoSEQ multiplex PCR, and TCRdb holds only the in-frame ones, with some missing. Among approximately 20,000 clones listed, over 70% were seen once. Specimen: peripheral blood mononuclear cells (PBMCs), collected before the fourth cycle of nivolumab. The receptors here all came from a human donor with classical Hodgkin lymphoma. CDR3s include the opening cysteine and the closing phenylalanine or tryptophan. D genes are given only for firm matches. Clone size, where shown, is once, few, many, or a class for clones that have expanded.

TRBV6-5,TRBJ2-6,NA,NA,CASSYWAAGANVLTF,TGTGCCAGCAGTTACTGGGCGGCTGGGGCCAACGTCCTGACTTTC
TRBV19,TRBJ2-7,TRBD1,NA,CASSITGGIYEQYF,TGTGCCAGTAGTATAACAGGGGGCATTTACGAGCAGTACTTC
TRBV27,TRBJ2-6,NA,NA,CASSLSRGAGANVLTF,TGTGCCAGCAGTTTATCAAGGGGCGCTGGGGCCAACGTCCTGACTTTC
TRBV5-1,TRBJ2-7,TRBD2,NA,CASSPPTSGALYF,TGCGCCAGCAGCCCACCTACTAGCGGAGCGCTCTACTTC
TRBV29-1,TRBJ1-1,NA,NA,CSAGGVRTEAFF,TGCAGCGCCGGCGGGGTTCGAACTGAAGCTTTCTTT
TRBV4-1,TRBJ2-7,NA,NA,CASSQDSMPYEQYF,TGCGCCAGCAGCCAAGATTCAATGCCCTACGAGCAGTACTTC
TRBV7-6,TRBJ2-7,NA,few,CASSLLASYEQYF,TGTGCCAGCAGCTTATTAGCTTCCTACGAGCAGTACTTC
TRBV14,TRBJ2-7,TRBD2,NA,CASSQGPGLAADEQYF,TGTGCCAGCAGCCAAGGTCCGGGACTAGCGGCAGACGAGCAGTACTTC
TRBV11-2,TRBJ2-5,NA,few,CASSRGPKETQYF,TGTGCCAGCAGCCGGGGCCCAAAAGAGACCCAGTACTTC
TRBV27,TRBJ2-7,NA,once,CASSLAGQPPLEQYF,TGTGCCAGCAGTTTAGCGGGACAGCCGCCTTTGGAGCAGTACTTC
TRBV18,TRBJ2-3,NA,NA,CASSPYAGFTDTQYF,TGTGCCAGCTCACCATACGCGGGATTCACAGATACGCAGTATTTT
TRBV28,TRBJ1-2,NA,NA,CASSPVRHSNYGYTF,TGTGCCAGCAGCCCCGTTAGACATTCTAACTATGGCTACACCTTC
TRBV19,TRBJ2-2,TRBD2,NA,CASSPGRGTGELFF,TGTGCCAGTAGCCCCGGGAGGGGCACCGGGGAGCTGTTTTTT
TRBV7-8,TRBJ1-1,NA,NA,CASSLTMNTEAFF,TGTGCCAGCAGCTTGACAATGAACACTGAAGCTTTCTTT
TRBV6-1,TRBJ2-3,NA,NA,CASSDKQRSTDTQYF,TGTGCCAGCAGTGACAAACAAAGAAGCACAGATACGCAGTATTTT
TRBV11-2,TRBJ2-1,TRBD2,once,CASSPGLAGLYNEQFF,TGTGCCAGCAGCCCGGGACTAGCGGGCCTTTACAATGAGCAGTTCTTC
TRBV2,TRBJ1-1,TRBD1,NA,CASSGQGNTEAFF,TGTGCCAGCAGTGGACAGGGAAACACTGAAGCTTTCTTT
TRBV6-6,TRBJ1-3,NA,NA,CASSYLPGNTIYF,TGTGCCAGCAGTTACTTGCCTGGAAACACCATATATTTT
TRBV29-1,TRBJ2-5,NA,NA,CSVEHLKGQETQYF,TGCAGCGTTGAGCATTTAAAGGGGCAAGAGACCCAGTACTTC
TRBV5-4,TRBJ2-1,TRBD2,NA,CASSLGGTSGRMWNEQFF,TGTGCCAGCAGCTTGGGTGGGACTAGCGGGAGAATGTGGAATGAGCAGTTCTTC
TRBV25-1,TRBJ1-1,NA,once,CASSEGARNTEAFF,TGTGCCAGCAGTGAGGGAGCCAGGAACACTGAAGCTTTCTTT
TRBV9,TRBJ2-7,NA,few,CASSVGIQASYEQYF,TGTGCCAGCAGCGTAGGTATTCAGGCTTCCTACGAGCAGTACTTC
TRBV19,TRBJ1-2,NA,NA,CASSIRTGPNYGYTF,TGTGCCAGTAGTATAAGAACAGGTCCTAACTATGGCTACACCTTC
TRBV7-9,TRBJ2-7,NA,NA,CAMQGCSYEQYF,TGTGCCATGCAGGGCTGTTCCTACGAGCAGTACTTC
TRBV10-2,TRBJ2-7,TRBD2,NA,CASSEWREGFYEQYF,TGCGCCAGCAGTGAGTGGCGGGAGGGCTTCTACGAGCAGTACTTC
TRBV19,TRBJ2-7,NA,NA,CASRHRGGYEQYF,TGTGCCAGTAGGCACAGGGGAGGCTACGAGCAGTACTTC
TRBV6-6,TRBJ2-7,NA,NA,CASSYGVKGAYEQYF,TGTGCCAGCAGTTACGGGGTTAAGGGGGCCTACGAGCAGTACTTC
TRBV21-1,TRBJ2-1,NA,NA,CASSKWITMARDDNEQFF,TGTGCCAGCAGCAAATGGATCACGATGGCCCGCGATGACAATGAGCAGTTCTTC
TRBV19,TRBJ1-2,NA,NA,CASSIQGKVGYTF,TGTGCCAGTAGTATCCAGGGTAAAGTAGGCTACACCTTC
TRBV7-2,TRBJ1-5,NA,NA,CASSPATRSQPQHF,TGTGCCAGCAGCCCCGCAACCCGATCCCAGCCCCAGCATTTT